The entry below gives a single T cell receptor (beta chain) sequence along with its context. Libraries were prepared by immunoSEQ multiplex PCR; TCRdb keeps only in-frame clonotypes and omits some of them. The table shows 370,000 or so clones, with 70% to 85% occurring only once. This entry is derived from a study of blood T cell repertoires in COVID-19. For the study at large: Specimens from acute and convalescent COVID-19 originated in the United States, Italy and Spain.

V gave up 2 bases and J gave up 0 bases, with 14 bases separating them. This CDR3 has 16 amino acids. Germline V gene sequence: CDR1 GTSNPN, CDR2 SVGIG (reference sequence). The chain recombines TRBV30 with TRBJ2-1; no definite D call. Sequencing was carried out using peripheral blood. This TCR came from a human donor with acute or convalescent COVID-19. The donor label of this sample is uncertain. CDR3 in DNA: TGTGCCTGGAGTAATGTGGTGCGGAGCTCCTACAATGAGCAGTTCTTC. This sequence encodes CAWSNVVRSSYNEQFF.